There are a few counts of the clone carrying this TCR beta chain. What it recognizes is unknown. The record originates from a study of cytomegalovirus exposure and HLA in healthy donors. PCR employed 60 Vbeta and 13 Jbeta primers. Data came from immunoSEQ multiplex PCR; TCRdb stores just in-frame clones and leaves some out. The data contain around 240,000 clones, over 80% of them singletons. Study-wide results and caveats: When a later analysis compared HLA-associated TCR beta chains with equally common others, the HLA-associated chains turned out to be more clonally expanded and to have lower generation probabilities. In terms of immune exposure information, only CMV serostatus was available. For presence/absence analyses, sequencing depth was assumed to be roughly uniform across donors.

Looked up from germline, CDR1 is SGHTA and CDR2 is FQGNSA. V dropped 1 base and J dropped 4; count of bases not matched to a gene: 5. The CDR3 totals 15 residues. This sequence joins TRBV7-2 and TRBJ2-5; 8 nucleotides line up with TRBD2. The clonotype originates from a woman aged 40 to 55 in good health and CMV-seropositive. The sequenced material came from PBMCs. The CDR3 loop is CASSLVASGGETQYF. CDR3 DNA: TGTGCCAGCAGCTTAGTTGCCAGCGGGGGAGAGACCCAGTACTTC.